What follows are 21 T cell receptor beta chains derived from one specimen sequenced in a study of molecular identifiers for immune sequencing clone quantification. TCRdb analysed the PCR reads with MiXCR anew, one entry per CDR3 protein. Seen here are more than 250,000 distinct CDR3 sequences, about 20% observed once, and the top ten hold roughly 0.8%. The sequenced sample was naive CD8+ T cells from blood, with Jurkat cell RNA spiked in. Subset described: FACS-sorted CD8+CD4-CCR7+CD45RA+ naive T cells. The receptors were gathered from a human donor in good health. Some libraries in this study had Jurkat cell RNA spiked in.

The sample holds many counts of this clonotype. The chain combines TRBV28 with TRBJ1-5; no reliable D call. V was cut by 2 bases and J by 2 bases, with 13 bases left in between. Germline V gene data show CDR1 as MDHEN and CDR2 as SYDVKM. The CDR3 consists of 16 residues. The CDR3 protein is CASSLLELIGNQPQHF. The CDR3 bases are TGTGCCAGCAGTTTACTGGAGTTAATAGGCAATCAGCCCCAGCATTTT. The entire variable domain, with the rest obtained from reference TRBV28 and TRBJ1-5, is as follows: DVKVTQSSRYLVKRTGEKVFLECVQDMDHENMFWYRQDPGLGLRLIYFSYDVKMKEKGDIPEGYSVSREKKERFSLILESASTNQTSMYLCASSLLELIGNQPQHFGDGTRLSIL.

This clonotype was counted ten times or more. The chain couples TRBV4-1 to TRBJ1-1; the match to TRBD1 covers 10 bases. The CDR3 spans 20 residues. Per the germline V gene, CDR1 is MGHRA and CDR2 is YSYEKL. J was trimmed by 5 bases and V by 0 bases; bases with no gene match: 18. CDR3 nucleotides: TGCGCCAGCAGCCAAGATCGGGGAATGGTGACAGGGGGCTCTTGGACTGAAGCTTTCTTT. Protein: CASSQDRGMVTGGSWTEAFF.

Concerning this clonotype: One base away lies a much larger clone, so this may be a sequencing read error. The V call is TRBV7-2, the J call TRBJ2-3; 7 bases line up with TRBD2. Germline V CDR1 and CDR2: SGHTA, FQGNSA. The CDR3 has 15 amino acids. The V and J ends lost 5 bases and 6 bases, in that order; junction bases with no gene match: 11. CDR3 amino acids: CASSMGGGGSDTQYF. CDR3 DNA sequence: TGTGCCAGCAGCATGGGTGGCGGGGGTTCGGATACGCAGTATTTT.

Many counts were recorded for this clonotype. The CDR3 nucleotides are TGTGCCAGCAGCTTATTGTACGGGAGCCTCTACAATGAGCAGTTCTTC. This gives the protein CASSLLYGSLYNEQFF. J is TRBJ2-1 and V is TRBV7-2, with D perhaps matching TRBD2 (6 bases). CDR1 SGHTA and CDR2 FQGNSA come from the germline V gene. This CDR3 is built from 16 residues. Between the trimmed V and J ends, which lost 2 bases and 3 bases, there was a span of 14 bases.

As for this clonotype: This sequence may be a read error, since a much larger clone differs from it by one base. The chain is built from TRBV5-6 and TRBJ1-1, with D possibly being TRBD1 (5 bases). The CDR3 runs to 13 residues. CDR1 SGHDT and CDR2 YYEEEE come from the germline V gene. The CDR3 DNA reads TGTGCCGGCAGCCTGACAGCCGGTACTGAAGCTTTCTTT. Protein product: CAGSLTAGTEAFF. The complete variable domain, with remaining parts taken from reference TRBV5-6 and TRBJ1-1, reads DAGVTQSPTHLIKTRGQQVTLRCSPKSGHDTVSWYQQALGQGPQFIFQYYEEEERQRGNFPDRFSGHQFPNYSSELNVNALLLGDSALYLCAGSLTAGTEAFFGQGTRLTVV.

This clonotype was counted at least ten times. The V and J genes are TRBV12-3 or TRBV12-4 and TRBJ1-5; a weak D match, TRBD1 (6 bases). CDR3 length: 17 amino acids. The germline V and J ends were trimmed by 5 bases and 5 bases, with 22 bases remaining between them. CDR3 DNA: TGTGCCAGCAGTCCCCCCCCCCACCAGGGGATGGATCAGCCCCAGCATTTT. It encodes CASSPPPHQGMDQPQHF.

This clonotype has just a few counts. The CDR3 spells CASSPTGTSGNNEQFF. The CDR3 DNA is TGTGCCAGCAGCCCGACCGGGACTAGCGGAAACAATGAGCAGTTCTTC. The rearrangement links TRBV11-2 to TRBJ2-1; 11 bases match TRBD2. With V trimmed by 5 bases and J by 5 bases, 8 bases remained unmatched. Germline loops: CDR1 SGHAT, CDR2 FQNNGV. The CDR3 contains 16 residues.

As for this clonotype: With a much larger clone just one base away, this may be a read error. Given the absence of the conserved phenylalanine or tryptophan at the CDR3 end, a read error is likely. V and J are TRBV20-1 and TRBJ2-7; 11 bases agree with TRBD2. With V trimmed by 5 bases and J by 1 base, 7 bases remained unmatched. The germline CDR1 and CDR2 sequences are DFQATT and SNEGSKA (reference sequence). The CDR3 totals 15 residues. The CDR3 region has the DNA TGCAGTGCTGTACTAGCGGGGGCCCCTTCCTACGAGCAGTACCTC. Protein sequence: CSAVLAGAPSYEQYL.

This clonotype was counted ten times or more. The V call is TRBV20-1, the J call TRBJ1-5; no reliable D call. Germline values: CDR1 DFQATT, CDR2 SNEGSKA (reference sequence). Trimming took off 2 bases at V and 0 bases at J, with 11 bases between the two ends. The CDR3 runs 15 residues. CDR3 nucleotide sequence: TGCAGTGCTAGACCCACATACAATAGCAATCAGCCCCAGCATTTT. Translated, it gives CSARPTYNSNQPQHF.

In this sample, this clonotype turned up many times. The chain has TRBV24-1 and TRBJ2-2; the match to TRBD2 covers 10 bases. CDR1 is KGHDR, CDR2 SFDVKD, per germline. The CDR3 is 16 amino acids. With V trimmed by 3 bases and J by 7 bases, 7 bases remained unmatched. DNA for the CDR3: TGTGCCACCAGTGATATCGCTAGCGGGAGTCACGGGGAGCTGTTTTTT. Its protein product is CATSDIASGSHGELFF.

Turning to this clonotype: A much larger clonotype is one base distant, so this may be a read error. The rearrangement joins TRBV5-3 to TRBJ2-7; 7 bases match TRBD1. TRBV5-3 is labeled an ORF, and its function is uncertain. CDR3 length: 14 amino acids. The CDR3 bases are TGTGCCAGCAGCTTGGGGGACAGATCCTACGAGCAGCACTTC. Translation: CASSLGDRSYEQHF.

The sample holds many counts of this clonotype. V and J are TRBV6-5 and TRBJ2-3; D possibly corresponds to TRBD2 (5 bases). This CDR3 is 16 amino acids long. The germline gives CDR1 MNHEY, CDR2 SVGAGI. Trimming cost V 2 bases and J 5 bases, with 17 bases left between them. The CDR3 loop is CASSYRHLNGIDTQYF. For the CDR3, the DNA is TGTGCCAGCAGTTACCGTCACCTCAACGGGATAGATACGCAGTATTTT.

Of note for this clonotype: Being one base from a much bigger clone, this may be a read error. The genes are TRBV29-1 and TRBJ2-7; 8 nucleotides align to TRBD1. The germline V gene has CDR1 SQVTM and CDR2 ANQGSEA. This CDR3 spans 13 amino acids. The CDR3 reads CSVKYRGVNEQCF. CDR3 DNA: TGCAGCGTTAAATACAGGGGGGTCAACGAGCAGTGCTTC.

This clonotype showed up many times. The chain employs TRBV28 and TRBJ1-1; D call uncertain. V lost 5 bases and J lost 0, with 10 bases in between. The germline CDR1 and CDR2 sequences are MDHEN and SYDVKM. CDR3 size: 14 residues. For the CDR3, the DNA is TGTGCCAGCAGTAAGCACGTTCTGAACACTGAAGCTTTCTTT. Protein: CASSKHVLNTEAFF.

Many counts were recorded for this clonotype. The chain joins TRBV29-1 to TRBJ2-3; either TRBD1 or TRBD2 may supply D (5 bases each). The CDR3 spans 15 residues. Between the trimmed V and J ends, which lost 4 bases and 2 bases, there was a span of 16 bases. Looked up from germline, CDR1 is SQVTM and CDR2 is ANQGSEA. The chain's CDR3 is CSVVSGRSSTDTQYF. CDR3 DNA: TGCAGCGTTGTATCGGGACGATCCTCCACAGATACGCAGTATTTT.

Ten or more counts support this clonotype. CDR3 sequence: CSAYFRDRDLVPTQYF. The CDR3 DNA sequence: TGCAGTGCCTATTTCCGGGACAGGGACCTGGTCCCTACGCAGTATTTT. The chain recombines TRBV20-1 with TRBJ2-3; 9 bases line up with TRBD1. Germline V gene sequence: CDR1 DFQATT, CDR2 SNEGSKA (reference sequence). CDR3 size: 16 residues. V was clipped by 6 bases and J by 8 bases; unmatched bases: 18.

CDR3 loop: CASSETGLNQPQHF. The CDR3 bases are TGTGCCAGCAGCGAAACAGGGCTCAATCAGCCCCAGCATTTT. This chain connects TRBV21-1 to TRBJ1-5; the tabulated D call, TRBD1, remains unverified against the DNA. TRBV21-1 is a pseudogene locus. This CDR3 spans 14 amino acids.

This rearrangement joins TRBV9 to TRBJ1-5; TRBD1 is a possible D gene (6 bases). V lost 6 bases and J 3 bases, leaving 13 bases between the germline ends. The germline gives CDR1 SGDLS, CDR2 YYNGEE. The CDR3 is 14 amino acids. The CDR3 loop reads CASNPGQPNQPQHF. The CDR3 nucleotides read TGTGCCAGCAACCCGGGACAACCCAATCAGCCCCAGCATTTT. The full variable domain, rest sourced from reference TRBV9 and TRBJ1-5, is DSGVTQTPKHLITATGQRVTLRCSPRSGDLSVYWYQQSLDQGLQFLIQYYNGEERAKGNILERFSAQQFPDLHSELNLSSLELGDSALYFCASNPGQPNQPQHFGDGTRLSIL.

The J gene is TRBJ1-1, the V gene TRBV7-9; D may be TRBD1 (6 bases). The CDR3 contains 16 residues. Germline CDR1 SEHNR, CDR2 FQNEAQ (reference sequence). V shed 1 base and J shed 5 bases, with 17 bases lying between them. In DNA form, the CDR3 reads TGTGCCAGCAGCTTAGTCGGGGGGCCGGATTGGACTGAAGCTTTCTTT. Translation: CASSLVGGPDWTEAFF. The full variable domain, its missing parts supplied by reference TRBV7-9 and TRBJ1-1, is DTGVSQNPRHKITKRGQNVTFRCDPISEHNRLYWYRQTLGQGPEFLTYFQNEAQLEKSRLLSDRFSAERPKGSFSTLEIQRTEQGDSAMYLCASSLVGGPDWTEAFFGQGTRLTVV.

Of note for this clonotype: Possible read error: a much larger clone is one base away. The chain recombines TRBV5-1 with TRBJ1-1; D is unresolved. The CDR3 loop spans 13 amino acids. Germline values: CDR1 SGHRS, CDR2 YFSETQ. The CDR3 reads CASGLALQTEAFF. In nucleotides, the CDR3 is TGCGCCAGCGGCTTGGCGTTACAGACTGAAGCTTTCTTT.

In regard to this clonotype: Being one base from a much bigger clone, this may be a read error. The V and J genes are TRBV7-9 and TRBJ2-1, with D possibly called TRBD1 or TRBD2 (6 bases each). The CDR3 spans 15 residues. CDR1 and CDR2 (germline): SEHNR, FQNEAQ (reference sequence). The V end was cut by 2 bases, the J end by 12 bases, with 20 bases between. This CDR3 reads CASSLSGGRSDGQFF. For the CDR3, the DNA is TGTGCCAGCAGCTTAAGTGGGGGGCGTTCAGATGGGCAGTTCTTC.